A single sample is the source of the 32 T cell receptor beta chains below, sequenced in a study of T cell clones after liver transplantation. Only in-frame clones appear in the TCRdb table, and some are missing; sequencing was by immunoSEQ multiplex PCR. The sample yields under 12,000 clones, less than 80% seen once. Specimen: CD4+ T cells from blood, collected about 2.5 years after liver transplant. Receptor source: a human patient who received a liver transplant. A subset of T cells may come from the graft donor.

The chain joins TRBV15 to TRBJ2-3; 16 positions agree with TRBD2. This CDR3 region has 21 residues. Trimming at V came to 1 base and at J to 2 bases, leaving 12 bases not matched to a gene. From germline, CDR1 is LNHNV and CDR2 YYDKDF (reference sequence). CDR3 sequence: CATSRADLSGTSGRDTDTQYF. The CDR3, as DNA: TGTGCCACCAGCAGAGCTGATCTAAGCGGGACTAGCGGGAGGGACACAGATACGCAGTATTTT.

The chain employs TRBV28 and TRBJ2-7; the D is unclear. This CDR3 region has 14 residues. Germline loops: CDR1 MDHEN, CDR2 SYDVKM. The V end was cut by 4 bases, the J end by 3 bases, with 13 bases between. CDR3 amino acids: CASSSYGPLYEQYF. In nucleotides, the CDR3 is TGTGCCAGCAGTTCCTACGGCCCGCTCTACGAGCAGTACTTC.

This chain joins TRBV6-1 and TRBJ2-7, with a possible D match to TRBD1 (5 bases). Trimming left V 5 bases short and J 0 bases short, with 8 bases between. This CDR3 region has 13 residues. Germline CDR1 reads MNHNS; CDR2 reads SASEGT. CDR3 coding DNA: TGTGCCAGCAGTCTGACAGACTCCTACGAGCAGTACTTC. Encoded protein: CASSLTDSYEQYF.

This clone came up a few times. The genes are TRBV2 and TRBJ2-7; D gene ambiguous. This CDR3 is 10 amino acids long. V dropped 9 bases and J dropped 3 bases, with 6 bases sitting between them. Per germline, CDR1 SNHLY and CDR2 FYNNEI. The CDR3 bases are TGTGCCAGTAGCCTCTACGAGCAGTACTTC. Its protein is CASSLYEQYF. Filled out from reference TRBV2 and TRBJ2-7, the complete variable domain reads EPEVTQTPSHQVTQMGQEVILRCVPISNHLYFYWYRQILGQKVEFLVSFYNNEISEKSEIFDDQFSVERPDGSNFTLKIRSTKLEDSAMYFCASSLYEQYFGPGTRLTVT.

This clone appeared a few times. This rearrangement joins TRBV9 to TRBJ2-3; weak D call: TRBD2 (6 bases). Germline lookup yields CDR1 SGDLS and CDR2 YYNGEE. V lost 1 base and J lost 1, with 13 bases in between. The CDR3 covers 16 residues. CDR3 coding DNA: TGTGCCAGCAGCGTATCTTCCGGGGGAGGCACAGATACGCAGTATTTT. Translation gives CASSVSSGGGTDTQYF.

The gene calls are TRBV9 and TRBJ2-1; perhaps D is TRBD1 or TRBD2 (5 bases each). This CDR3 comprises 13 residues. Germline V CDR1 and CDR2: SGDLS, YYNGEE. The V end was cut by 0 bases, the J end by 8 bases, with 9 bases between. Written as DNA, the CDR3 is TGTGCCAGCAGCGTAGATCGGGGCGATGAGCAGTTCTTC. Its protein product is CASSVDRGDEQFF.

V and J are TRBV9 and TRBJ2-1; 8 nucleotides agree with TRBD1. The CDR3 is made up of 15 amino acids. With V trimmed by 6 bases and J by 7 bases, 12 bases remained unmatched. Germline V gives CDR1 SGDLS, CDR2 YYNGEE. The CDR3 DNA sequence: TGTGCCAGCACCCAGGGGGCGGGCTTTACGAATGAGCAGTTCTTC. Encoded protein: CASTQGAGFTNEQFF.

V gene TRBV27 combines with J gene TRBJ1-2, with D uncertain. The CDR3 spans 15 residues. CDR1 is MNHEY and CDR2 is SMNVEV in the germline V gene (reference sequence). V lost 1 base to trimming and J lost 0 bases, with 9 bases between them. CDR3 sequence (DNA): TGTGCCAGCAGTTTATTCTGGGGTTCTAACTATGGCTACACCTTC. Protein: CASSLFWGSNYGYTF.

The chain uses TRBV19 and TRBJ1-1; 11 bases align to TRBD1. The germline V gene encodes CDR1 LNHDA and CDR2 SQIVND (reference sequence). This CDR3 is 18 amino acids long. After removal of 5 bases from V and 0 bases from J, the junction contained 11 bases not matched to a gene. The CDR3 sequence: CASSSLTGTGGMNTEAFF. The CDR3 DNA reads TGTGCCAGTAGTTCCTTAACCGGGACAGGGGGGATGAACACTGAAGCTTTCTTT.

This clone is labeled as medium-sized. The chain joins TRBV28 to TRBJ2-2, with TRBD2 matching over 9 bases. Germline-derived CDR1 and CDR2 are MDHEN and SYDVKM. The CDR3 spans 16 residues. The J segment lost 1 base and the V segment lost 5 bases, leaving 5 bases of the junction unmatched. This CDR3 is CASSPRTSVNTGELFF. DNA for the CDR3: TGTGCCAGCAGTCCCAGGACTAGCGTGAACACCGGGGAGCTGTTTTTT.

The J gene is TRBJ1-2, the V gene TRBV27, with TRBD1 matching over 8 bases. Unmatched junction bases numbered 15, after V lost 0 bases and J lost 3 bases. CDR1 and CDR2 (germline): MNHEY, SMNVEV (reference sequence). This CDR3 is 19 amino acids long. The CDR3 nucleotides read TGTGCCAGCAGTTTATCGGTACCGGGACAGGCCCTACCCCACTATGGCTACACCTTC. Translation: CASSLSVPGQALPHYGYTF.

The V gene is TRBV19, the J gene TRBJ1-1; no definite D call. With 3 bases removed from V and 3 bases from J, the gap between germline ends came to 11 bases. This CDR3 has 14 residues. Germline values: CDR1 LNHDA, CDR2 SQIVND (reference sequence). The CDR3 loop is CASSIVHGDTEAFF. In DNA form, the CDR3 reads TGTGCCAGTAGTATCGTTCATGGGGACACTGAAGCTTTCTTT.

This clone turned up a few times. The CDR3 nucleotides are TGTGCCAGCAGTTTAGGGGTGAACACTGAAGCTTTCTTT. The encoded protein is CASSLGVNTEAFF. This sequence joins TRBV28 and TRBJ1-1; D ambiguous. The germline V gene has CDR1 MDHEN and CDR2 SYDVKM. The CDR3 is made up of 13 amino acids. The ends were cut back, 2 bases at V and 0 bases at J, with 4 bases in the middle.

The chain has TRBV5-1 and TRBJ2-7; maybe TRBD1 (6 bases). The CDR3 loop spans 13 amino acids. Trimming cost V 0 bases and J 4 bases, with 8 bases left between them. Germline V gene data show CDR1 as SGHRS and CDR2 as YFSETQ. CDR3 nucleotides: TGCGCCAGCAGCTTGGAAACAGGGTACGAGCAGTACGTC. Its translation: CASSLETGYEQYV.

Here the CDR3 DNA reads TGTGCCAGCAGCTTGAGTGAACTAGCGGGAGGTAAGGAGCAGTTCTTC. Encoded protein: CASSLSELAGGKEQFF. The rearrangement links TRBV5-4 to TRBJ2-1, with TRBD2 matching 12 bases. Per the germline V gene, CDR1 is SGHNT and CDR2 is YYREEE (reference sequence). The CDR3 has 16 amino acids. After removal of 1 base from V and 10 bases from J, the junction contained 9 bases not matched to a gene.

CDR3 amino acids: CASSTTSGGAQYF. The CDR3 nucleotides are TGTGCCAGCAGCACTACTAGCGGGGGTGCCCAGTACTTC. This chain joins TRBV21-1 and TRBJ2-5; the D call TRBD2 from the table was never checked on the DNA. TRBV21-1 is listed as a pseudogene. The CDR3 runs 13 residues.

V usage is TRBV27 and J usage is TRBJ2-1, with D perhaps matching TRBD2 (6 bases). This CDR3 is 15 amino acids long. The germline V gene encodes CDR1 MNHEY and CDR2 SMNVEV (reference sequence). The V and J ends lost 8 bases and 8 bases respectively, with 22 bases between them. CDR3 amino acids: CASGKPGLAQYEQFF. In DNA, the CDR3 is TGTGCCAGCGGAAAGCCGGGACTGGCCCAATATGAGCAGTTCTTC.

This chain connects TRBV5-6 to TRBJ2-7; D unresolved. The CDR3 has 14 amino acids. V lost 4 bases and J lost 5, with 16 bases in between. Germline loops: CDR1 SGHDT, CDR2 YYEEEE. CDR3 sequence (DNA): TGTGCCAGCAGCGTCGTGGGGATGAGTGACGAGCAGTACTTC. The encoded protein is CASSVVGMSDEQYF.

The chain joins TRBV14 to TRBJ1-4; 7 nucleotides align to TRBD1. Germline lookup yields CDR1 SGHDN and CDR2 FVKESK. V lost 0 bases, J lost 6 bases, and 4 bases stayed unmatched. The CDR3 is 15 amino acids. The CDR3 coding sequence is TGTGCCAGCAGCCAAGAACTTACAGGGGATGAAAAACTGTTTTTT. Amino acids: CASSQELTGDEKLFF.

This clone was picked up a small number of times. This sequence joins TRBV6-5 and TRBJ2-5, with TRBD2 identical over 11 bases. The germline V gene has CDR1 MNHEY and CDR2 SVGAGI. The J segment lost 2 bases and the V segment lost 6 bases, leaving 5 bases of the junction unmatched. The CDR3 length is 15 residues. The CDR3 nucleotides read TGTGCCAGCAGACTAGCGGGAGAGGGTCAAGAGACCCAGTACTTC. Protein: CASRLAGEGQETQYF.

This sequence joins TRBV4-1 and TRBJ1-4; D possibly corresponds to TRBD1 (6 bases). V was shortened by 0 bases and J by 8 bases, with 16 bases between the two germline ends. CDR1 and CDR2 from the germline V gene are MGHRA and YSYEKL. The CDR3 is 16 amino acids. CDR3 DNA: TGCGCCAGCAGCCAAGATCAGACAGGTGCTGGAGAAAAACTGTTTTTT. Protein product: CASSQDQTGAGEKLFF.

The J gene is TRBJ2-1, the V gene TRBV7-2, with 13 bases identical to TRBD2. J gave up 15 bases and V 7 bases, and 9 bases lay outside the gene matches. There are 13 residues in the CDR3. Germline V gene lookup returns CDR1 SGHTA and CDR2 FQGNSA. In nucleotides, the CDR3 is TGTGCCAGCACCATCGGGACTAGCGGGAATCTGTTCTTC. This translates into CASTIGTSGNLFF.

The rearrangement uses TRBV9 and TRBJ1-1; D remains unclear. This CDR3 is built from 14 residues. Germline V CDR1 and CDR2: SGDLS, YYNGEE. With 4 bases removed from V and 6 bases from J, the gap between germline ends came to 16 bases. CDR3 amino acids: CASSLPSGSPEAFF. CDR3 bases: TGTGCCAGCAGCCTCCCCTCGGGAAGTCCTGAAGCTTTCTTT.

The J gene is TRBJ2-3, the V gene TRBV27; D call uncertain. V was shortened by 4 bases and J by 4 bases, with 12 bases between the two germline ends. Germline V CDR1 and CDR2: MNHEY, SMNVEV (reference sequence). The CDR3 covers 14 residues. CDR3 bases: TGTGCCAGCAGTTCCCATCCCGGAGCAGATACGCAGTATTTT. It translates to CASSSHPGADTQYF.

This clone was observed once. The chain couples TRBV5-5 to TRBJ1-2; no firm D call. The CDR3 has 14 amino acids. CDR1 is SGHKS, CDR2 YYEKEE, per germline (reference sequence). The germline V and J ends were trimmed by 0 bases and 3 bases, with 9 bases remaining between them. The CDR3 nucleotides are TGTGCCAGCAGCTTGGTAAAGGCGGACTATGGCTACACCTTC. Amino acid sequence: CASSLVKADYGYTF.

The chain carries TRBV7-9 and TRBJ2-2; D gene unclear. The V gene lost 0 bases and the J gene lost 5 bases, with 4 bases spanning the gap. The germline CDR1 and CDR2 sequences are SEHNR and FQNEAQ (reference sequence). This CDR3 is 13 amino acids long. This chain's CDR3 is CASSLAGTGELFF. DNA for the CDR3: TGTGCCAGCAGCTTAGCAGGGACCGGGGAGCTGTTTTTT.

The chain uses TRBV28 and TRBJ1-2, with unresolved D. Germline CDR1 MDHEN, CDR2 SYDVKM. Deletions cut 8 bases from V and 5 bases from J, with 12 bases between. The CDR3 loop spans 12 amino acids. CDR3: CASLQGQYGYTF. In DNA form, the CDR3 reads TGTGCCAGCCTTCAAGGGCAGTATGGCTACACCTTC.

J is TRBJ1-1 and V is TRBV11-2; a possible D gene is TRBD1 (5 bases). The V and J ends lost 1 base and 4 bases respectively, with 10 bases between them. In germline, CDR1 is SGHAT, CDR2 FQNNGV. The length of the CDR3 is 14 residues. CDR3 loop: CASSLVGGRTEAFF. The CDR3 bases are TGTGCCAGCAGCTTAGTGGGGGGTCGCACTGAAGCTTTCTTT.

The chain links TRBV18 to TRBJ2-2; the D is unclear. Between the trimmed V and J ends, which lost 8 bases and 0 bases, there was a span of 10 bases. The CDR3 has 14 residues. Germline loops: CDR1 KGHSH, CDR2 LQKENI. This chain's CDR3 is CASHGVPNTGELFF. CDR3 bases: TGTGCCAGCCACGGAGTCCCGAACACCGGGGAGCTGTTTTTT.

This sequence joins TRBV25-1 and TRBJ2-7, with 10 nucleotides matching TRBD2. The CDR3 has 15 amino acids. Per germline, CDR1 MGHDK and CDR2 SYGVNS. V was pared by 1 base and J by 9 bases, with 9 bases of the junction left unmatched. The CDR3 here is CASSECASGSGAQYV. CDR3 nucleotides: TGTGCCAGCAGTGAATGTGCTAGCGGGAGTGGAGCGCAGTACGTC.

V usage is TRBV7-8 and J usage is TRBJ2-1; D is undetermined. V was trimmed by 3 bases and J by 8 bases, leaving 5 bases between them. Germline lookup yields CDR1 SGHVS and CDR2 FQNEAQ. The CDR3 is 11 residues long. The CDR3 here is CASSLSDEQFF. CDR3 in DNA: TGTGCCAGCAGCTTGAGTGATGAGCAGTTCTTC.

The rearrangement joins TRBV6-5 to TRBJ1-1; D possibly corresponds to TRBD1 (5 bases). This CDR3 spans 13 amino acids. V was shortened by 5 bases and J by 1 base, with 8 bases between the two germline ends. In germline, CDR1 is MNHEY, CDR2 SVGAGI. The CDR3 DNA sequence: TGTGCCAGCAGTCCAGGGCCGAACACTGAAGCTTTCTTT. Translation gives CASSPGPNTEAFF.